This TCR beta chain was captured by sequencing in a study of shared T cell receptors in the human thymus (dated by TCRdb to about 2021). Broadly, across the study: The study investigated the way shared, self-reactive T-cell receptor alpha chains are produced in the human thymus.

On this clone: This clone's antigen is unknown. Within one base of it there is no much larger clone, and no base qualities were kept.

V was cut back by 5 bases and J by 1 base, leaving a gap of 17 bases between them. Reading the germline V gene (reference sequence) gives CDR1 SEHNR and CDR2 FQNEAQ. From the cysteine up to the phenylalanine, the CDR3 has a length of 16 residues. Just CDR3 DNA is preserved here, 48 bases in frame from base 1. The library was generated by the immunoSEQ multiplex PCR assay. TCRdb's version of the immuneACCESS table is confined to in-frame rearrangements and falls short of the full clone set. An unresolved V gene accounts for under half of the shortfall where checked; the remainder is of unknown origin. This sample comprises under 700,000 clones, approximately 80% of them detected only once. Jointly, the top ten make up approximately 0.013% of the sample. These sequences were also reported in another study, on human thymus T cells. The second study reports: Donors were immunologically healthy infants undergoing open corrective cardiac surgery for congenital heart defects in Finland. Thymus tissue was obtained as surgical resects removed during corrective cardiac surgery. V and J gene segment usage appeared biased in both thymic and peripheral blood repertoires. According to the related research, thymic TCR repertoires were highly overlapping among unrelated individuals. The study described the TCR alpha and beta repertoires in about eight infant thymus samples and a handful of matching peripheral blood samples. Donor ages ranged from roughly 6 to 250 days, and the cohort comprised more than 5 male and a couple of female infants. After being mechanically released from the tissue, thymocytes were kept at -70 degrees C in pellets of about 8.5-32 million cells. A QIAsymphony instrument was used to extract genomic DNA from the frozen cell pellets. The immunoSEQ multiplex PCR assay was used to amplify the TCRB and TCRAD loci from a standardized quantity of quality-controlled genomic DNA. The amplicons spanned the V(D)J region and were long enough to cover the CDR3 and allow V and J genes to be identified. The commercial immunoSEQ service was used to sequence amplicons on an Illumina platform. Primer bias and sequencing errors were corrected as previously described, and TCRAD and TCRB definitions were based on the IMGT database. The repertoires were analysed using immunoSEQ Analyzer 3.0 and VDJTools for basic statistics, V/J segment usage, diversity estimates, rarefaction and pairwise overlap. Diversity was estimated using the Chao1, ChaoE, Efron-Thisted, Shannon and inverse Simpson indices, and was also estimated on datasets down-sampled to the size of the smallest sample. Repertoire overlap was determined by strict matching of CDR3 nucleotide sequence, V gene and J gene, and Jaccard-based multidimensional scaling clustering was applied. On average, approximately 800,000 unique TCRB clonotypes were obtained from thymus samples, compared with 65,000 to 90,000 from blood samples.

The sample was thymocytes. The V gene is TRBV7-9 and the J gene is TRBJ2-5; the D gene is perhaps TRBD2, on 5 matching bases. This sequence originates from a boy under three years old with a congenital heart defect. Donor details come from another sample of the same person, matched by shared clones. The CDR3 region reads CASSPLDSASQETQYF. The nucleotide sequence reads as follows: TGTGCCAGCAGCCCCCTAGATAGCGCCTCCCAAGAGACCCAGTACTTC.